Listed here are 31 T cell receptor beta chains from one sample, sequenced in a study of cytomegalovirus exposure and HLA in healthy donors. The PCR made use of 60 Vbeta and 13 Jbeta primers. Using immunoSEQ multiplex PCR, the repertoire was profiled, and TCRdb retains in-frame clones only, with some absent. This sample has about 70,000 clones, with roughly 81% found just once. What was sequenced was PBMCs. Receptors were obtained from a human donor in good health.

J is TRBJ1-1 and V is TRBV6-5, with TRBD1 identical over 8 bases. Germline V gene data show CDR1 as MNHEY and CDR2 as SVGAGI. With 2 bases clipped from V and 4 bases from J, the junction kept 3 bases outside the gene matches. This CDR3 is 14 amino acids long. The CDR3 coding sequence is TGTGCCAGCAGTTACGGACAGGGTGGCACTGAAGCTTTCTTT. This gives the protein CASSYGQGGTEAFF.

The V and J genes are TRBV28 and TRBJ1-5; TRBD1 matches 7 bases. The CDR3 has 15 amino acids. The germline CDR1 and CDR2 sequences are MDHEN and SYDVKM. The V gene end was trimmed by 5 bases and the J gene end by 3 bases; junction bases not matched to a gene: 7. The CDR3 coding sequence is TGTGCCAGCAGTCTTCGACAGGGAGACAATCAGCCCCAGCATTTT. This encodes CASSLRQGDNQPQHF.

The chain links TRBV28 to TRBJ2-1, with D maybe TRBD1 (6 bases). V was trimmed by 4 bases and J by 7 bases, leaving 17 bases between them. The CDR3 loop spans 15 amino acids. CDR1 is MDHEN, CDR2 SYDVKM, per germline. The CDR3 region has the DNA TGTGCCAGCAGTTCCGGGACACCTTTATGGAATGAGCAGTTCTTC. Encoded protein: CASSSGTPLWNEQFF.

V is TRBV4-1 and J is TRBJ2-2, with a tentative D call TRBD1 (6 bases). The germline CDR1 and CDR2 sequences are MGHRA and YSYEKL. The CDR3 totals 17 residues. With 1 base removed from V and 4 bases from J, the gap between germline ends came to 16 bases. CDR3 amino acids: CASSQAAPGQVTGELFF. In nucleotides, the CDR3 is TGCGCCAGCAGCCAAGCAGCTCCGGGACAAGTCACCGGGGAGCTGTTTTTT.

Only a few counts were recorded for this clone. The chain is built from TRBV28 and TRBJ2-1; TRBD1 agrees at 9 bases. CDR1 is MDHEN and CDR2 is SYDVKM in the germline V gene. The CDR3 spans 15 residues. The junction had 6 bases not matched to a gene; V was cut back by 2 bases and J by 7 bases. The CDR3, as DNA: TGTGCCAGCAGTTTAATTACAGGGGGCTCTAATGAGCAGTTCTTC. It specifies CASSLITGGSNEQFF.

To note about this clone: This CDR3 is also generated by other DNA sequences in the sample. The chain joins TRBV30 to TRBJ2-7; 11 bases map to TRBD2. Germline V gene data show CDR1 as GTSNPN and CDR2 as SVGIG (reference sequence). V was clipped by 4 bases and J by 1 base; unmatched bases: 6. The CDR3 has 15 residues. The CDR3 sequence is CAWKVLAGGSYEQYF. The CDR3 DNA reads as TGTGCCTGGAAAGTATTAGCGGGGGGGTCCTACGAGCAGTACTTC. Together with reference TRBV30 and TRBJ2-7, the CDR3 gives the full variable domain: SQTIHQWPATLVQPVGSPLSLECTVEGTSNPNLYWYRQAAGRGLQLLFYSVGIGQISSEVPQNLSASRPQDRQFILSSKKLLLSDSGFYLCAWKVLAGGSYEQYFGPGTRLTVT.

This chain uses TRBV10-3 with TRBJ1-2; 8 bases map to TRBD1. The CDR3 is 14 amino acids. Germline lookup yields CDR1 ENHRY and CDR2 SYGVKD. J gave up 3 bases and V 6 bases, and 6 bases lay outside the gene matches. As DNA, the CDR3 is TGTGCCATCAGAATGGACAGGGCGGACTATGGCTACACCTTC. It specifies CAIRMDRADYGYTF.

V usage is TRBV9 and J usage is TRBJ2-3; D is perhaps TRBD2 (6 bases). CDR1 is SGDLS, CDR2 YYNGEE, per germline. The CDR3 spans 16 residues. Trimming cost V 0 bases and J 1 base, with 12 bases left between them. CDR3 nucleotide sequence: TGTGCCAGCAGCGTAGAGGTGGGAGGAGGCACAGATACGCAGTATTTT. Translating gives CASSVEVGGGTDTQYF.

The CDR3 here is CASSKETGLRGNTIYF. Written as DNA, the CDR3 is TGTGCCAGCAGCAAGGAAACAGGGCTACGTGGAAACACCATATATTTT. The J gene is TRBJ1-3, the V gene TRBV7-9, with D perhaps matching TRBD1 (6 bases). V gave up 5 bases and J gave up 3 bases, with 17 bases separating them. Per the germline V gene, CDR1 is SEHNR and CDR2 is FQNEAQ (reference sequence). The CDR3 is 16 amino acids.

V and J are TRBV7-8 and TRBJ1-1, with D perhaps TRBD1 (6 bases). Germline lookup yields CDR1 SGHVS and CDR2 FQNEAQ. Trimming took off 3 bases at V and 5 bases at J, with 16 bases between the two ends. The CDR3 is 15 amino acids. CDR3 sequence reads: CASSFLYRELTEAFF. The CDR3, as DNA: TGTGCCAGCAGCTTTTTATACAGGGAATTGACTGAAGCTTTCTTT.

The rearrangement links TRBV5-4 to TRBJ2-5; no clear D. There are 17 residues in the CDR3. V gave up 0 bases and J gave up 3 bases, with 18 bases separating them. Germline V gene lookup returns CDR1 SGHNT and CDR2 YYREEE (reference sequence). The DNA for the CDR3 is TGTGCCAGCAGCTTGGATCGTGGAAACAGCCTCGAAGAGACCCAGTACTTC. It yields the protein CASSLDRGNSLEETQYF.

With regard to this clone: No conserved phenylalanine or tryptophan ends this CDR3, so it is likely a read error. Because the CDR3's place on the DNA is in doubt, the DNA is left out and the CDR3 is given as listed by TCRdb. The rearrangement links TRBV4-2 to TRBJ2-2; TRBD1 reflects the table's D call only, with no check against the DNA. Including both end residues, the CDR3 is 14 amino acids long. The germline V gene has CDR1 LGHNA and CDR2 YNFKEQ. The CDR3 spells CASSQTPGQGPILG.

The J gene is TRBJ1-4, the V gene TRBV9; no definite D call. Between the trimmed V and J ends, which lost 0 bases and 1 base, there was a span of 10 bases. Germline assignment: CDR1 SGDLS and CDR2 YYNGEE. The CDR3 consists of 16 residues. The CDR3 DNA follows: TGTGCCAGCAGCGTAGCGTCAGAAGAAACTAATGAAAAACTGTTTTTT. Translating gives CASSVASEETNEKLFF.

The CDR3 here is CASSLGAGASEQYF. CDR3 nucleotide sequence: TGTGCCAGCAGTTTAGGAGCGGGAGCGAGCGAGCAGTACTTC. The chain uses TRBV28 and TRBJ2-7; TRBD2 matches 8 bases. This CDR3 is built from 14 residues. V lost 2 bases to trimming and J lost 6 bases; unmatched junction nucleotides: 6. Germline loops: CDR1 MDHEN, CDR2 SYDVKM.

J is TRBJ1-2 and V is TRBV6-1; possible D gene TRBD1, 5 bases. The CDR3 has 13 residues. Germline CDR1 and CDR2: MNHNS and SASEGT. Trimming removed 1 base at V and 8 bases at J, with 11 bases between. The CDR3 DNA reads as TGTGCCAGCAGTGAAGAAAGGGGCTGGGGCTACACCTTC. Protein sequence: CASSEERGWGYTF.

This clone was seen a few times. The chain carries TRBV7-2 and TRBJ2-7; no clear D gene. Trimming took 5 bases from V and 5 from J, leaving 19 bases between them. Germline CDR1 SGHTA, CDR2 FQGNSA. This CDR3 has 15 residues. CDR3 DNA: TGTGCCAGCAGCCTTAGGATTCTTGGGCAGGACGAGCAGTACTTC. Translation gives CASSLRILGQDEQYF.

This chain links TRBV12-5 with TRBJ2-3; 10 nucleotides match TRBD1. The CDR3 has 18 residues. Germline V gives CDR1 LGHNT, CDR2 FRNRAP. J was trimmed by 1 base and V by 0 bases; bases with no gene match: 7. The DNA for the CDR3 is TGTGCTAGTGGTTTGGTAGAGGACGGGACAGGGGGCACAGATACGCAGTATTTT. Residues: CASGLVEDGTGGTDTQYF.

The chain recombines TRBV27 with TRBJ1-2, with 8 positions matching TRBD1. This CDR3 has 16 residues. Per the germline V gene, CDR1 is MNHEY and CDR2 is SMNVEV (reference sequence). V lost 5 bases, J lost 0 bases, and 8 bases stayed unmatched. DNA for the CDR3: TGTGCCAGCAGTCCCTCCGGGACAGGCTCTAACTATGGCTACACCTTC. This translates into CASSPSGTGSNYGYTF.

The chain recombines TRBV7-8 with TRBJ1-4; D is unresolved. V gave up 0 bases and J gave up 5 bases, with 13 bases separating them. Germline CDR1 reads SGHVS; CDR2 reads FQNEAQ. The CDR3 is 16 residues long. DNA of the CDR3: TGTGCCAGCAGCTTAGCAGGCGGAGGAGTGAATGAAAAACTGTTTTTT. Translated: CASSLAGGGVNEKLFF.

This chain connects TRBV30 to TRBJ2-7; tentatively, D is TRBD1 (5 bases). V was trimmed by 2 bases and J by 7 bases, leaving 15 bases between them. Per the germline V gene, CDR1 is GTSNPN and CDR2 is SVGIG (reference sequence). The CDR3 totals 13 residues. CDR3 DNA sequence: TGTGCCTGGAGTAGTGGGGCAAGGAGTGAGCAGTACTTC. It specifies CAWSSGARSEQYF. Full variable domain (missing parts from reference TRBV30 and TRBJ2-7): SQTIHQWPATLVQPVGSPLSLECTVEGTSNPNLYWYRQAAGRGLQLLFYSVGIGQISSEVPQNLSASRPQDRQFILSSKKLLLSDSGFYLCAWSSGARSEQYFGPGTRLTVT.

The rearrangement joins TRBV5-1 to TRBJ1-3, with D possibly being TRBD1 (5 bases). The ends were cut back, 4 bases at V and 3 bases at J, with 11 bases in the middle. This CDR3 spans 14 amino acids. The V gene's germline CDR1 is SGHRS and CDR2 YFSETQ. The CDR3 reads CASSPGDLGNTIYF. The DNA of the CDR3 is TGCGCCAGCAGCCCGGGGGACCTTGGAAACACCATATATTTT. Full variable domain (rest looked up from reference TRBV5-1 and TRBJ1-3): KAGVTQTPRYLIKTRGQQVTLSCSPISGHRSVSWYQQTPGQGLQFLFEYFSETQRNKGNFPGRFSGRQFSNSRSEMNVSTLELGDSALYLCASSPGDLGNTIYFGEGSWLTVV.

V gene TRBV7-9 combines with J gene TRBJ1-1, with D perhaps matching TRBD1 (5 bases). V lost 2 bases and J 3 bases, leaving 13 bases between the germline ends. The germline V gene has CDR1 SEHNR and CDR2 FQNEAQ (reference sequence). The CDR3 runs 15 residues. The CDR3 reads CASSLWGQADTEAFF. CDR3 nucleotides: TGTGCCAGCAGCTTATGGGGCCAAGCCGACACTGAAGCTTTCTTT.

The gene calls are TRBV27 and TRBJ2-7; weak D call: TRBD1 (6 bases). V shed 1 base and J shed 5 bases, with 15 bases lying between them. CDR1 and CDR2 from the germline V gene are MNHEY and SMNVEV (reference sequence). CDR3 length: 15 amino acids. CDR3 amino acids: CASSLWNRVINEQYF. CDR3 bases: TGTGCCAGCAGTTTATGGAACAGGGTAATTAACGAGCAGTACTTC.

This clone was observed a handful of times. V is TRBV19 and J is TRBJ1-3, with 7 bases that match TRBD1. CDR3 length: 17 residues. V shed 3 bases and J 0 bases; nucleotides not matched to a gene: 8. CDR1 LNHDA and CDR2 SQIVND come from the germline V gene (reference sequence). In DNA form, the CDR3 reads TGTGCCAGTAGTATCTCGAAGCAGGGGGACTCTGGAAACACCATATATTTT. As protein: CASSISKQGDSGNTIYF.

The rearrangement joins TRBV4-1 to TRBJ2-1; 7 nucleotides match TRBD2. The germline V gene encodes CDR1 MGHRA and CDR2 YSYEKL. The CDR3 is made up of 17 amino acids. V was clipped by 4 bases and J by 6 bases; unmatched bases: 15. The DNA of the CDR3 is TGCGCCAGCAGCCGGGAGGGGTGGACTAGTTCGGGCAATGAGCAGTTCTTC. This sequence encodes CASSREGWTSSGNEQFF.

This clone came up once. This chain links TRBV6-1 with TRBJ1-1; D is perhaps TRBD1 (5 bases). The V gene's germline CDR1 is MNHNS and CDR2 SASEGT. With 11 bases removed from V and 3 bases from J, the gap between germline ends came to 13 bases. The length of the CDR3 is 12 residues. The CDR3 loop reads CAAKWGDTEAFF. The CDR3 DNA sequence: TGTGCCGCAAAATGGGGGGACACTGAAGCTTTCTTT.

The rearrangement joins TRBV21-1 to TRBJ2-7; the table's TRBD2 call for D was not verified on the DNA. TRBV21-1 is classified as a pseudogene. This CDR3 has 14 amino acids. The CDR3 is CASSNHGSSYEQYF. The CDR3 DNA reads as TGTGCCAGCAGCAATCACGGGAGCTCCTACGAGCAGTACTTC.

The V gene is TRBV19, the J gene TRBJ2-4, with 7 bases identical to TRBD2. The CDR3 has 13 amino acids. V shed 1 base, J shed 7 bases, and the junction held 1 base outside the gene matches. Germline loops: CDR1 LNHDA, CDR2 SQIVND (reference sequence). This chain's CDR3 is CASSIGGGNIQYF. CDR3 sequence (DNA): TGTGCCAGTAGTATAGGGGGGGGTAACATTCAGTACTTC.

The chain carries TRBV29-1 and TRBJ2-7; D is ambiguous. V lost 5 bases and J 6 bases, leaving 8 bases between the germline ends. CDR1 and CDR2 (germline): SQVTM, ANQGSEA. This CDR3 is built from 10 residues. For the CDR3, the DNA is TGCAGCGTTCTGGGCAGCGAGCAGTACTTC. This translates into CSVLGSEQYF.

The chain employs TRBV7-2 and TRBJ2-5, with D possibly being TRBD1 (6 bases). V was shortened by 4 bases and J by 5 bases, with 11 bases between the two germline ends. Germline V gene data show CDR1 as SGHTA and CDR2 as FQGNSA. This CDR3 region has 13 residues. The CDR3 region has the DNA TGTGCCAGCAGCTACGCTAGGGGGGAGACCCAGTACTTC. Translation gives CASSYARGETQYF.

This chain uses TRBV5-5 with TRBJ1-4; D is unresolved. CDR3 size: 16 residues. Trimming took off 4 bases at V and 0 bases at J, with 13 bases between the two ends. Germline V gene sequence: CDR1 SGHKS, CDR2 YYEKEE (reference sequence). The CDR3 DNA follows: TGTGCCAGCAGCCGGGGTAGGGAAACAACTAATGAAAAACTGTTTTTT. Translation gives CASSRGRETTNEKLFF.